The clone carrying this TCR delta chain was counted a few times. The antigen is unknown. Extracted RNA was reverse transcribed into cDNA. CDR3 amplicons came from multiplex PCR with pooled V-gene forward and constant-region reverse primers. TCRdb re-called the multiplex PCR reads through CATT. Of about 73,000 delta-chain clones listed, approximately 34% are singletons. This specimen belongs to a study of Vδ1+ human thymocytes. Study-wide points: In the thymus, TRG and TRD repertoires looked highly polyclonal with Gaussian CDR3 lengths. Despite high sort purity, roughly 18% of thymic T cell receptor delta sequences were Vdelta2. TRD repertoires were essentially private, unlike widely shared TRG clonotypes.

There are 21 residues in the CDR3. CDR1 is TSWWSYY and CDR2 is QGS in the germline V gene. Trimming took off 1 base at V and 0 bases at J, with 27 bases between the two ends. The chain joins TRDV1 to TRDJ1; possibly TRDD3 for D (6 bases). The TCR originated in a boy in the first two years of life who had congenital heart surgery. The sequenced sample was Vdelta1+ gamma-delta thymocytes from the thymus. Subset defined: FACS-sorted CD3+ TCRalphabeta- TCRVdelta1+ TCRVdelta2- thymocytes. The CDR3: CALGERPPGAVGGPYTDKLIF. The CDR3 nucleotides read TGTGCTCTTGGGGAACGCCCCCCCGGTGCCGTTGGGGGCCCCTACACCGATAAACTCATCTTT.